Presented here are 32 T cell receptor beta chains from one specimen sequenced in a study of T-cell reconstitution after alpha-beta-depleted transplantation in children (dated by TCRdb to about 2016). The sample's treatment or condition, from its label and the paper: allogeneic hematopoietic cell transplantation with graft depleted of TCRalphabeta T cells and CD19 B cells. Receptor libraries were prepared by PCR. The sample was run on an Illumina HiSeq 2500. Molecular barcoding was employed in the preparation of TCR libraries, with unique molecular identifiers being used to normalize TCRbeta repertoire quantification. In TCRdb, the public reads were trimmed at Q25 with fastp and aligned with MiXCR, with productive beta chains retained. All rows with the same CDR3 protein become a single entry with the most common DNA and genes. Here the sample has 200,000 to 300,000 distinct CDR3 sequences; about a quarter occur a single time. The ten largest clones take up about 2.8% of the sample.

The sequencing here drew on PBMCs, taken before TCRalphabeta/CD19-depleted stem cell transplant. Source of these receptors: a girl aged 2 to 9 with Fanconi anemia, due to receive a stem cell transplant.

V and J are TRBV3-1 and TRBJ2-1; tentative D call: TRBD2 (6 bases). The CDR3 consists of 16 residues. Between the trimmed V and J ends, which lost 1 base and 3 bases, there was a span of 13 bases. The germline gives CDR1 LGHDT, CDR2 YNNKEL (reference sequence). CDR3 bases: TGTGCCAGCAGCCAAGTCCCGGGAGTCGGCTACAATGAGCAGTTCTTC. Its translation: CASSQVPGVGYNEQFF.

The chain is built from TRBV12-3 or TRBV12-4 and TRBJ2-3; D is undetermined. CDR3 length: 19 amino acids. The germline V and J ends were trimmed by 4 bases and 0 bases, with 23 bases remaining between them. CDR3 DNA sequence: TGTGCCAGCAGTTATTTCGCGACTCGATTCAACCCTAGCACAGATACGCAGTATTTT. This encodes CASSYFATRFNPSTDTQYF.

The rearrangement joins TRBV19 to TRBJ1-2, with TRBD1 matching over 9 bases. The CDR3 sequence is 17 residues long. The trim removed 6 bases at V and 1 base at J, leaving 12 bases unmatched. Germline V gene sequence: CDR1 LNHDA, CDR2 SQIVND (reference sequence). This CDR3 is CASSEYINRGLNYGYTF. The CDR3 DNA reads TGTGCCAGTAGCGAGTATATCAACAGGGGGCTTAACTATGGCTACACCTTC.

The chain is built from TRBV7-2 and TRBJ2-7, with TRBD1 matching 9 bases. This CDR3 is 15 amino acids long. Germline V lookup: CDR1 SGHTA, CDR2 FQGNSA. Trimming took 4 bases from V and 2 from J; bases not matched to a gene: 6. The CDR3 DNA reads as TGTGCCAGCAGCTCAACCGGGACAGGGCCCTACGAGCAGTACTTC. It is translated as CASSSTGTGPYEQYF. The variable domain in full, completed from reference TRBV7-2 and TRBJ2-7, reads GAGVSQSPSNKVTEKGKDVELRCDPISGHTALYWYRQSLGQGLEFLIYFQGNSAPDKSGLPSDRFSAERTGGSVSTLTIQRTQQEDSAVYLCASSSTGTGPYEQYFGPGTRLTVT.

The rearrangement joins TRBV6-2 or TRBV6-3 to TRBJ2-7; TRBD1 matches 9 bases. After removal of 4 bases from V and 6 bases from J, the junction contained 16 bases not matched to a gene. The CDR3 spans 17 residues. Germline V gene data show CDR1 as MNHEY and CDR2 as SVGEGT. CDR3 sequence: CASSSNLGTGIYSEQYF. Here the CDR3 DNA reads TGTGCCAGCAGTTCCAACTTAGGGACAGGGATTTACTCCGAGCAGTACTTC.

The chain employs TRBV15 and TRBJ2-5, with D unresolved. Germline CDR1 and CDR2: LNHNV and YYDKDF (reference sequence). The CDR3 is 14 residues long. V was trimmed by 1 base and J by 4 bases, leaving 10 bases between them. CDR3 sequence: CATSRVGSLETQYF. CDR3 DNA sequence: TGTGCCACCAGCAGAGTGGGCAGCCTAGAGACCCAGTACTTC.

CDR3 protein: CATSDGLATYEQYF. The DNA of the CDR3 is TGTGCCACCAGTGATGGACTAGCAACCTACGAGCAGTACTTC. V gene TRBV24-1 combines with J gene TRBJ2-7; 8 bases align to TRBD2. The CDR3 totals 14 residues. V shed 3 bases and J 2 bases; nucleotides not matched to a gene: 2. CDR1 is KGHDR, CDR2 SFDVKD, per germline.

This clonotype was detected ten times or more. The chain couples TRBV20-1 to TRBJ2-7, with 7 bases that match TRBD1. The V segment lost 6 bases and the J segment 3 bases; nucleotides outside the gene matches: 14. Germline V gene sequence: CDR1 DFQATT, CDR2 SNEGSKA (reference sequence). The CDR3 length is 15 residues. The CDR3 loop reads CSATSPTGRLYEQYF. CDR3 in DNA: TGCAGTGCCACCTCCCCGACAGGGCGACTCTACGAGCAGTACTTC.

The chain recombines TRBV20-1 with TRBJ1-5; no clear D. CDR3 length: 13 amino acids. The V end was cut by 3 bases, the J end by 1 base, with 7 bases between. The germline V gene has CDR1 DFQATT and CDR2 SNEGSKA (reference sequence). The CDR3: CSASIDSNQPQHF. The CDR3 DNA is TGCAGTGCTAGCATAGACAGCAATCAGCCCCAGCATTTT.

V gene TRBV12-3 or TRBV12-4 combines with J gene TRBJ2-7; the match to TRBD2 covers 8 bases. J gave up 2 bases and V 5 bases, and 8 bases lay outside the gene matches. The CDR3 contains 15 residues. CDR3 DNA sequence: TGTGCCAGCAGTGATAGCGGGACCCTAGCCTACGAGCAGTACTTC. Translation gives CASSDSGTLAYEQYF.

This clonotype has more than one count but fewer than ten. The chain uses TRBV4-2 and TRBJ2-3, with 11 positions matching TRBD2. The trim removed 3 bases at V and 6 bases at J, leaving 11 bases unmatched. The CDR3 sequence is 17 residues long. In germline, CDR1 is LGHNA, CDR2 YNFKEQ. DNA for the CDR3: TGTGCCAGCAGCCATGATAGCGGGGGGGCCGTAAGGGATACGCAGTATTTT. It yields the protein CASSHDSGGAVRDTQYF.

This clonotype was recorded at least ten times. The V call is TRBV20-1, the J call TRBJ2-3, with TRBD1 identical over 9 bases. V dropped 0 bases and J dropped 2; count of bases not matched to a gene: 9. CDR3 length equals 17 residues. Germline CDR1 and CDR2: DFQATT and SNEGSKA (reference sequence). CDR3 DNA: TGCAGTGCTAGAGATTTAGGACAGGGGACCCTCACAGATACGCAGTATTTT. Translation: CSARDLGQGTLTDTQYF.

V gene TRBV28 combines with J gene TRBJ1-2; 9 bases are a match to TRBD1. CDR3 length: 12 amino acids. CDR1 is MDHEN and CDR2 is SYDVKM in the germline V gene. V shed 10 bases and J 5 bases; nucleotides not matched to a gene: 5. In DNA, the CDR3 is TGTGCCACCGGGACAGGGAGGTATGGCTACACCTTC. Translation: CATGTGRYGYTF.

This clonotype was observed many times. CDR3: CSVGQFTGELFF. In DNA form, the CDR3 reads TGCAGCGTTGGACAATTCACCGGGGAGCTGTTTTTT. V usage is TRBV29-1 and J usage is TRBJ2-2; no clear D gene. V gave up 4 bases and J gave up 4 bases, with 7 bases separating them. The CDR3 totals 12 residues. The germline gives CDR1 SQVTM, CDR2 ANQGSEA.

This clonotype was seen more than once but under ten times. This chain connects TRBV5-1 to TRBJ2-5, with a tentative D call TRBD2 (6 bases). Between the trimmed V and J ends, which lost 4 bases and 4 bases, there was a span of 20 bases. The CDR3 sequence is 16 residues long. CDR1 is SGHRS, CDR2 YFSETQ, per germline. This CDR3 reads CASSESPGVGGETQYF. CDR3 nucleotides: TGCGCCAGCAGCGAAAGCCCCGGAGTGGGAGGAGAGACCCAGTACTTC.

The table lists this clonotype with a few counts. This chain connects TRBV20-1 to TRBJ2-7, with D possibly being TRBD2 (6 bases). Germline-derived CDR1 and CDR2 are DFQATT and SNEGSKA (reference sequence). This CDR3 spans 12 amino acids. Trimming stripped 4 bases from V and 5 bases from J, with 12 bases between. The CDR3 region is CSAISTSNEQYF. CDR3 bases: TGCAGTGCTATATCAACTAGCAACGAGCAGTACTTC.

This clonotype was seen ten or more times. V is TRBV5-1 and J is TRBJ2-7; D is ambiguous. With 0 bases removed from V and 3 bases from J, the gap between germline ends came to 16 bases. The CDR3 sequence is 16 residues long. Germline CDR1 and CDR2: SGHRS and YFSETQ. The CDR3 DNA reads TGCGCCAGCAGCTTGGAGTACTTCGTACCCCACTACGAGCAGTACTTC. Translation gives CASSLEYFVPHYEQYF.

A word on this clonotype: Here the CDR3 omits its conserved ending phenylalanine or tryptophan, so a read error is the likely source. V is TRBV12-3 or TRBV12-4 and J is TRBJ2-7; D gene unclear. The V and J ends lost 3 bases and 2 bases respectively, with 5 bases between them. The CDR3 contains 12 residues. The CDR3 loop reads CASSLAAYEQYL. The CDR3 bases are TGTGCCAGCAGTTTGGCCGCCTACGAGCAGTACTTG.

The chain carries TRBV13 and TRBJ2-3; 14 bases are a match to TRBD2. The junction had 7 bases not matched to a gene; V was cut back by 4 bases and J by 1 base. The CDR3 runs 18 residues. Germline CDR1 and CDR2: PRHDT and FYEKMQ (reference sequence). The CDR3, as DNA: TGTGCCAGCAGCTCGGGACTAGCGGGGGAGCAGGGCACAGATACGCAGTATTTT. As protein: CASSSGLAGEQGTDTQYF.

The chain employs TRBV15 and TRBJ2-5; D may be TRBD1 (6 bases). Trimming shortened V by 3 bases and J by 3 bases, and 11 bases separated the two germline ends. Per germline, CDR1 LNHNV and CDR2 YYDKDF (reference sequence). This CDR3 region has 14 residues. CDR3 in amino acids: CATSSRGRKETQYF. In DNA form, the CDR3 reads TGTGCCACCAGCAGCAGGGGAAGGAAAGAGACCCAGTACTTC. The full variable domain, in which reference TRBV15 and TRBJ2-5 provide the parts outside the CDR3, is DAMVIQNPRYQVTQFGKPVTLSCSQTLNHNVMYWYQQKSSQAPKLLFHYYDKDFNNEADTPDNFQSRRPNTSFCFLDIRSPGLGDTAMYLCATSSRGRKETQYFGPGTRLLVL.

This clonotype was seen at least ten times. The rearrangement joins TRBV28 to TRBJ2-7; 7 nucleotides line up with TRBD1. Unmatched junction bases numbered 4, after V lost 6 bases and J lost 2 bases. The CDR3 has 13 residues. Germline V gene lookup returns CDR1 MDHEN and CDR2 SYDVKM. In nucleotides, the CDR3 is TGTGCCAGCAGGCGACAGGGTGCCTACGAGCAGTACTTC. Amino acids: CASRRQGAYEQYF.

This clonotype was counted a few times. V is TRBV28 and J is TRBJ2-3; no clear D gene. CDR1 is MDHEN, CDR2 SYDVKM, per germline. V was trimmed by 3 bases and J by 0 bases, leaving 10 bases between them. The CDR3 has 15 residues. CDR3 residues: CASSFSPASTDTQYF. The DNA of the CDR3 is TGTGCCAGCAGTTTTTCGCCAGCTAGCACAGATACGCAGTATTTT.

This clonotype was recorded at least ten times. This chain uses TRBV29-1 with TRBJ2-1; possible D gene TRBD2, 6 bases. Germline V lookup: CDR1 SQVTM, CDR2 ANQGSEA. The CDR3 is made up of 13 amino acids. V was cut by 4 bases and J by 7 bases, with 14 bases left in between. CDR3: CSVGLAMLNEQFF. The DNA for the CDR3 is TGCAGCGTTGGGCTAGCGATGCTGAATGAGCAGTTCTTC.

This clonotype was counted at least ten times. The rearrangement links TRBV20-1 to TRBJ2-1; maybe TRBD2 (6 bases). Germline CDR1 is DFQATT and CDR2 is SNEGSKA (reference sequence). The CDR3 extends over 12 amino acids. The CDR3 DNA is TGCCGGCGGGACGGCATGTGGAATGAGCAGTTCTTC. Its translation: CRRDGMWNEQFF.

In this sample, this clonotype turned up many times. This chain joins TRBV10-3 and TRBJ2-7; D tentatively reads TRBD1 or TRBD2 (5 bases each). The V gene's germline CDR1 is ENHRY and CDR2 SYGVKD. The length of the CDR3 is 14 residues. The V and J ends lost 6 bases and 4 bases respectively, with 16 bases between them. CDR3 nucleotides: TGTGCCATCAGGACTTGGGGACCTATTTACGAGCAGTACTTC. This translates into CAIRTWGPIYEQYF.

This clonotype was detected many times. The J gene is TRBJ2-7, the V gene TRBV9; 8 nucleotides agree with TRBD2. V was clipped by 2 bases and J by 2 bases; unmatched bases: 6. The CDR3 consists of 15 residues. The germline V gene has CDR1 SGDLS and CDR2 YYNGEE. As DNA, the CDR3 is TGTGCCAGCAGCGTGTTTAGCGGGACAACCTACGAGCAGTACTTC. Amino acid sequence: CASSVFSGTTYEQYF.

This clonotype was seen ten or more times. This CDR3 is CSVEEPGEGILTQYF. CDR3 bases: TGCAGCGTTGAAGAACCAGGGGAGGGGATACTTACGCAGTATTTT. The chain couples TRBV29-1 to TRBJ2-3; the D gene is possibly TRBD2 (7 bases). From germline, CDR1 is SQVTM and CDR2 ANQGSEA. The CDR3 is 15 amino acids. Trimming removed 0 bases at V and 8 bases at J, with 18 bases between.

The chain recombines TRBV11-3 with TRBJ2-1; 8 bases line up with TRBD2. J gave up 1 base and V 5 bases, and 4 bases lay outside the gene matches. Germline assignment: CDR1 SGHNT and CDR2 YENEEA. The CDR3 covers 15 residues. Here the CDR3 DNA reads TGTGCCAGCAGCCGGAGCGGGGGTTCCTACAATGAGCAGTTCTTC. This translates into CASSRSGGSYNEQFF.

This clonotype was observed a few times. Here the CDR3 reads CSVGLAGGTQYF. DNA for the CDR3: TGCAGCGTTGGACTAGCGGGAGGTACCCAGTACTTC. The genes are TRBV29-1 and TRBJ2-5; 13 nucleotides agree with TRBD2. V trimming: 4 bases; J trimming: 8 bases; junction bases outside the gene matches: 1. CDR3 length: 12 amino acids. Germline V lookup: CDR1 SQVTM, CDR2 ANQGSEA.

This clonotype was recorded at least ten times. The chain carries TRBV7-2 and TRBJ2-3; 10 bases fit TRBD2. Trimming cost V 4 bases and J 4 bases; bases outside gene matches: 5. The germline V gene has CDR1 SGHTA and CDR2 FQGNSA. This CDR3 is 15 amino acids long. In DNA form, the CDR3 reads TGTGCCAGCAGCTACGGCACTAGCGGGGCAGATACGCAGTATTTT. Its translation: CASSYGTSGADTQYF.

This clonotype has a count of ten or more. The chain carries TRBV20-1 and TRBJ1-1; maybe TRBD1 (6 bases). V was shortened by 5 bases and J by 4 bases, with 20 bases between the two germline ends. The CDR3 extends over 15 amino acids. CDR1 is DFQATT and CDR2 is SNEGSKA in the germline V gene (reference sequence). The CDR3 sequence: CSAPLWRGGSTEAFF. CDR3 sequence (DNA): TGCAGTGCTCCCCTGTGGAGAGGGGGGAGCACTGAAGCTTTCTTT.

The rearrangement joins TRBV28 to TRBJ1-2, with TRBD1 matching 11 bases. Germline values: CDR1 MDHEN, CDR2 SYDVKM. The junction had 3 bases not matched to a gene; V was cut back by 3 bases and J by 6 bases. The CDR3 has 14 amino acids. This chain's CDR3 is CASSFGTGGNGYTF. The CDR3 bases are TGTGCCAGCAGTTTCGGGACAGGGGGGAATGGCTACACCTTC.